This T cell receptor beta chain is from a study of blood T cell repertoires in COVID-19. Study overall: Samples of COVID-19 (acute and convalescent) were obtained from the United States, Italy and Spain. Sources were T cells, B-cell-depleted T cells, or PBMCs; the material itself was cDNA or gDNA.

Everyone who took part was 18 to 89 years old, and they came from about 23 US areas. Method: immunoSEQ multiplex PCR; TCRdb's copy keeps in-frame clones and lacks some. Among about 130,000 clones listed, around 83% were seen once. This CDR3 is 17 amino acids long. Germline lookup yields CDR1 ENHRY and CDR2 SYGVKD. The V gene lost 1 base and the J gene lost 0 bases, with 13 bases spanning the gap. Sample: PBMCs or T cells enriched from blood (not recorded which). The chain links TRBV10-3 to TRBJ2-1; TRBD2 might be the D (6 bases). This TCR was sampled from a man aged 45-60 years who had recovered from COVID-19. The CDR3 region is CAISEYDLASSYNEQFF. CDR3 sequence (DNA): TGTGCCATCAGTGAGTATGACCTAGCGAGCTCCTACAATGAGCAGTTCTTC.